This TCR beta chain was captured in a study of T cell repertoires in cytomegalovirus infection. Study-wide context: CMV infection and matching HLA type were both indicated by public TCR beta signatures.

The V gene end was trimmed by 6 bases and the J gene end by 0 bases; junction bases not matched to a gene: 3. CDR3 length equals 14 residues. The germline V gene encodes CDR1 SQVTM and CDR2 ANQGSEA. Study-level points and caveats: Dominant in the ex vivo response were TCR beta clonotypes restricted by HLA-C and specific for CMV.

TCRdb reprocessed the reads with MiXCR, giving one entry per CDR3 protein. The repertoire holds a few hundred thousand distinct CDR3 sequences, with around 13% as singletons. This clonotype was recorded a few times. Its antigen is as yet unknown. The genes are TRBV29-1 and TRBJ2-7; 12 bases agree with TRBD2. The TCR originated in a human donor in good health (CMV status not recorded). Some clones in this sample may be carry-over from other donors' samples. Sequencing was carried out using PBMCs. The DNA for the CDR3 is TGCAGCGTCACTAGCGGGAGGTCCTCCTACGAGCAGTACTTC. It is translated as CSVTSGRSSYEQYF.